One and the same sample provided the 5 T cell receptor beta chains below, sequenced in a study of cytomegalovirus exposure and HLA in healthy donors. It was with 60 Vbeta and 13 Jbeta primers that the PCR ran. Assay: immunoSEQ multiplex PCR; the TCRdb copy retains only in-frame clones and omits some. The table records 150,000 to 200,000 clones, 60% to 85% of them present only once. The sequencing input was PBMCs. Source of these receptors: a male donor in good health and CMV-seropositive.

The chain employs TRBV11-2 and TRBJ2-7; D not certain. From germline, CDR1 is SGHAT and CDR2 FQNNGV. Trimming pared 8 bases from V and 4 bases from J, leaving 6 bases between. This CDR3 comprises 10 residues. CDR3 nucleotide sequence: TGTGCCAGCCGCTCTTACGAGCAGTACTTC. Amino acid sequence: CASRSYEQYF.

The rearrangement uses TRBV7-9 and TRBJ2-7; 7 positions agree with TRBD2. V lost 6 bases to trimming and J lost 7 bases; unmatched junction nucleotides: 9. The CDR3 spans 13 residues. Looked up from germline, CDR1 is SEHNR and CDR2 is FQNEAQ (reference sequence). This chain's CDR3 is CASRRLAGREQYF. CDR3 coding DNA: TGTGCCAGCAGGAGACTAGCCGGCCGGGAGCAGTACTTC.

This chain connects TRBV6-1 to TRBJ1-5; D not certain. CDR3 size: 16 residues. V dropped 2 bases and J dropped 0 bases, with 11 bases sitting between them. The V gene's germline CDR1 is MNHNS and CDR2 SASEGT. CDR3 in amino acids: CASSETWRNSNQPQHF. In nucleotides, the CDR3 is TGTGCCAGCAGTGAAACCTGGCGGAATAGCAATCAGCCCCAGCATTTT.

J is TRBJ1-1 and V is TRBV2; no firm D call. V was cut by 10 bases and J by 6 bases, with 12 bases left in between. Germline V gene data show CDR1 as SNHLY and CDR2 as FYNNEI. This CDR3 contains 11 residues. The CDR3 here is CANRGRAEAFF. CDR3 DNA sequence: TGTGCCAACCGGGGTAGGGCTGAAGCTTTCTTT.

This clone was recorded once. The chain is built from TRBV5-5 and TRBJ2-7, with a possible D match to TRBD1 (5 bases). Germline CDR1 reads SGHKS; CDR2 reads YYEKEE (reference sequence). Trimming left V 1 base short and J 4 bases short, with 6 bases between. CDR3 length: 12 residues. The CDR3 is CASSLKGYEQYF. CDR3 bases: TGTGCCAGCAGCTTGAAGGGGTACGAGCAGTACTTC.